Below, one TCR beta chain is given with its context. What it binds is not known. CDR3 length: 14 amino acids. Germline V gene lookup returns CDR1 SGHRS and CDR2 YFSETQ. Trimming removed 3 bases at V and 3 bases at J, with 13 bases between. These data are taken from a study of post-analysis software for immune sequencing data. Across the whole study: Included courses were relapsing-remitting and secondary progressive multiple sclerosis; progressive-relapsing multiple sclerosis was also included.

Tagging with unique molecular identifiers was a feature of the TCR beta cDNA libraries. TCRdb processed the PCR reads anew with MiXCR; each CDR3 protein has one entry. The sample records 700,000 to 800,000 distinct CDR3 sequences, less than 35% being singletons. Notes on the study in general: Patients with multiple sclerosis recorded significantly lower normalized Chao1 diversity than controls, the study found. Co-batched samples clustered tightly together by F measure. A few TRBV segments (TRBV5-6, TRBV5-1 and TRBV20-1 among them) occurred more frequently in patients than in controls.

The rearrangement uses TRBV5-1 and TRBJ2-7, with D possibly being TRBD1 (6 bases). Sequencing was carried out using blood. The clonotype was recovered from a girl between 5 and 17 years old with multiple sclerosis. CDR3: CASSSRRGYYEQYF. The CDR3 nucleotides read TGCGCCAGCAGCTCCCGCAGGGGATACTACGAGCAGTACTTC.